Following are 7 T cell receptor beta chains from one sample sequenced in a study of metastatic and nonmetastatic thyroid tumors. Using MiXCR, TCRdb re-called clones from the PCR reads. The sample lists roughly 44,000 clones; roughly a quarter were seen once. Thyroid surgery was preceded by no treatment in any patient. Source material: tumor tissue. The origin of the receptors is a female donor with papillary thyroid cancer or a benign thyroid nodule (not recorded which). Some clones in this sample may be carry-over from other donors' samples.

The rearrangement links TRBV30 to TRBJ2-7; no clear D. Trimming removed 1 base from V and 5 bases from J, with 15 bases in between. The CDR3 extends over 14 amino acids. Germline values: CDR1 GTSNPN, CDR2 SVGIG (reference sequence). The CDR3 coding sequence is TGTGCCTGGAGTGGAGGACCTACCCCTAACGAGCAGTACTTC. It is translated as CAWSGGPTPNEQYF.

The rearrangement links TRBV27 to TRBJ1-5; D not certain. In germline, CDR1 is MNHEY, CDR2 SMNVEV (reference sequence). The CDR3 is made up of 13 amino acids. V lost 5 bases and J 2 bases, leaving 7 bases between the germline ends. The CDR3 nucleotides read TGTGCCAGCAGTGTGGACGGCAATCAGCCCCAGCATTTT. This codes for CASSVDGNQPQHF.

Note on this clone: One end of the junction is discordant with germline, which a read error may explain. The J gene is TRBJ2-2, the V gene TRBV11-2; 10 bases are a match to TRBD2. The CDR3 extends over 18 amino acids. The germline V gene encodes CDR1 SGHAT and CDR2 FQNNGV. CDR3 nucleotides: TGTGCCAGCATCGGCAGGCCAGCGGGGGGGCCGGACACCGGCGAGCTGTTTTTT. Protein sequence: CASIGRPAGGPDTGELFF.

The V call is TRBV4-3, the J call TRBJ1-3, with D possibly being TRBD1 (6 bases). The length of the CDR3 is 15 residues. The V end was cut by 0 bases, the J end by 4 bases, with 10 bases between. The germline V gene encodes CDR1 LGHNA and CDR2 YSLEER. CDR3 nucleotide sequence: TGCGCCAGCAGCCAAGACAGGGGACCCGGAAACACCATATATTTT. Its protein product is CASSQDRGPGNTIYF.

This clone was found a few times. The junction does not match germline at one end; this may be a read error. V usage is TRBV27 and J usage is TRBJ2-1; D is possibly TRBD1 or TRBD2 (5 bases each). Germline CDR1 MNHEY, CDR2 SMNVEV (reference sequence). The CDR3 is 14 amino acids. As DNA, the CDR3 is TGTGCCAGCAGACCTGGGGGACCTGTGAATGAGCAATTCTTC. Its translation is CASRPGGPVNEQFF.

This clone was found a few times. CDR3 residues: CASRTGTVEAFF. Here the CDR3 DNA reads TGTGCCAGCAGAACCGGGACAGTTGAAGCTTTCTTT. The chain uses TRBV27 and TRBJ1-1, with 7 bases fitting TRBD1. Germline assignment: CDR1 MNHEY and CDR2 SMNVEV (reference sequence). V shed 6 bases and J 7 bases; nucleotides not matched to a gene: 5. The CDR3 contains 12 residues.

The CDR3: CSPSTSGRHEQYF. In DNA, the CDR3 is TGCAGTCCCTCGACTAGCGGGAGACACGAGCAGTACTTC. This chain connects TRBV20-1 to TRBJ2-7, with TRBD2 identical over 12 bases. Per germline, CDR1 DFQATT and CDR2 SNEGSKA (reference sequence). The trim removed 8 bases at V and 5 bases at J, leaving 7 bases unmatched. The CDR3 is 13 amino acids.